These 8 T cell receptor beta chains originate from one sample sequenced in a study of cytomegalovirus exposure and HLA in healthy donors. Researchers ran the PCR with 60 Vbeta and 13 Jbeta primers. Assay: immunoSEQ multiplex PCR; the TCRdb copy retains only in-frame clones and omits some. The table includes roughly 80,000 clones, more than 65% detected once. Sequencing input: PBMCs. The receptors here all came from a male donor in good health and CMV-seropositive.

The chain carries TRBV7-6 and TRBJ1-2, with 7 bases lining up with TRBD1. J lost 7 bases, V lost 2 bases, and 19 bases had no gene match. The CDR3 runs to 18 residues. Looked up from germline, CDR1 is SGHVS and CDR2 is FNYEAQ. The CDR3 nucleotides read TGTGCCAGCAGCTTAACTCCATCGACCGACAGGGCAACTCGTGGCTACACCTTC. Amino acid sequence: CASSLTPSTDRATRGYTF.

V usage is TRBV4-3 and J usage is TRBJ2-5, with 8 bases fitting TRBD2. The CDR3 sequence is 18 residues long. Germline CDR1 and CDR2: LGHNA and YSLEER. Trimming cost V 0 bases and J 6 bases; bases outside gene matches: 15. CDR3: CASSQEAPPAGAPQTQYF. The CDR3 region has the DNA TGCGCCAGCAGCCAAGAAGCCCCCCCAGCGGGGGCGCCTCAGACCCAGTACTTC.

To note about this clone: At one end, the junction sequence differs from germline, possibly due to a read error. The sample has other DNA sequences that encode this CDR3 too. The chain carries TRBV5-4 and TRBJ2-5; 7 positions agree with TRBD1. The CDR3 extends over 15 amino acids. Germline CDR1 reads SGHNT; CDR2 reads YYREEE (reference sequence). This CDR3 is CASSADRAGGETQYF. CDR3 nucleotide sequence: TGCGCCAGCAGCGCAGACAGGGCAGGCGGAGAGACCCAGTACTTC. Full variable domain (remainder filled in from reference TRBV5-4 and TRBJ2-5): ETGVTQSPTHLIKTRGQQVTLRCSSQSGHNTVSWYQQALGQGPQFIFQYYREEENGRGNFPPRFSGLQFPNYSSELNVNALELDDSALYLCASSADRAGGETQYFGPGTRLLVL.

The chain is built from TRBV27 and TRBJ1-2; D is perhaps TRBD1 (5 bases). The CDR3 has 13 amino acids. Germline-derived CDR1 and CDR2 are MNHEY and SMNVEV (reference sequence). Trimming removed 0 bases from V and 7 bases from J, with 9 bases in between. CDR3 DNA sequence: TGTGCCAGCAGTTTATCCGGGACTGGTGGCTACACCTTC. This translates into CASSLSGTGGYTF.

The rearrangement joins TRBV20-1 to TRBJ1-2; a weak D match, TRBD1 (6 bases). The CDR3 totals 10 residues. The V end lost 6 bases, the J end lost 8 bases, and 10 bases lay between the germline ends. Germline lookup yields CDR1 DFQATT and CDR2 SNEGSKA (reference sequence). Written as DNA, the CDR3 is TGCAGTGCAACAGGGTTAGGCTACACCTTC. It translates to CSATGLGYTF.

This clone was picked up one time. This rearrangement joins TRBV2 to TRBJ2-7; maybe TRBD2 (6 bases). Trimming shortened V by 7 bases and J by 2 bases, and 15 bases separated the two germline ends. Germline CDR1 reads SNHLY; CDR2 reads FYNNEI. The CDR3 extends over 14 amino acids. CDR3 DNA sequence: TGTGCCAGCAAAGCAGGACTAACAACCTACGAGCAGTACTTC. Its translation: CASKAGLTTYEQYF.

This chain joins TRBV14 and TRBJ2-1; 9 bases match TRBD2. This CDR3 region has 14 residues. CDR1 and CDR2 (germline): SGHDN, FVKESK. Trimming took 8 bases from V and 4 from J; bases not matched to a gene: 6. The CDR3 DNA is TGTGCCAGCGGGGGGCTAGCGGGGTACAATGAGCAGTTCTTC. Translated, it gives CASGGLAGYNEQFF.

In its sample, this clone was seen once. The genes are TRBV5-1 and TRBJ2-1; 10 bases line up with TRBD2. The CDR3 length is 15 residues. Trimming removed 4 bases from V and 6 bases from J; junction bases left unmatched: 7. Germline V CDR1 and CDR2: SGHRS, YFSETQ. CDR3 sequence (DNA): TGCGCCAGCAGCCCCGGACTAGCGGCAGGCAATGAGCAGTTCTTC. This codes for CASSPGLAAGNEQFF.